Listed below are T cell receptor beta chains from one sample, sequenced in a study of spatial heterogeneity in lung cancer. TCRdb re-analysed the 5' RACE reads in MiXCR, keeping a single row per CDR3 protein. The table lists under 12,000 distinct CDR3 sequences, over 4.5% of them singletons. This material consisted of lung tumor tissue, taken at surgery. These receptors all come from a male donor with early-stage non-small cell lung cancer. Both conserved end residues are part of each CDR3. The order of the fields is clone size, D gene, J gene, V gene, CDR3 protein, CDR3 DNA. The D gene is left open where the match is weak. Part of the rows lack a size; the others show once, few, many or a class for expanded clones.

>many|-|TRBJ2-2|TRBV2
CASSGDTTGELFF
TGTGCCAGCAGTGGGGACACCACCGGGGAGCTGTTTTTT
>many|-|TRBJ2-1|TRBV7-9
CASSPRGRGEFF
TGTGCCAGCAGTCCCAGGGGAAGGGGCGAGTTCTTC
>many|-|TRBJ2-1|TRBV28
CASSLPREWNQQFF
TGTGCCAGCAGTTTACCCAGGGAATGGAATCAGCAGTTCTTC
>medium-sized|-|TRBJ1-2|TRBV20-1
CSARNPNYGYTF
TGCAGTGCTAGAAATCCTAACTATGGCTACACCTTC
>-|-|TRBJ1-1|TRBV7-9
CASSATTEVNTEAFF
TGTGCCAGCAGCGCCACGACAGAGGTCAACACTGAAGCTTTCTTT
>many|TRBD2|TRBJ2-1|TRBV12-3/TRBV12-4
CASSSGTSVYNEQFF
TGTGCCAGCAGTTCCGGGACTAGCGTTTACAATGAGCAGTTCTTC
>many|-|TRBJ2-1|TRBV29-1
CSVEEVLSSYNEQFF
TGCAGCGTTGAAGAAGTCCTGAGCTCCTACAATGAGCAGTTCTTC
>few|TRBD1|TRBJ2-6|TRBV20-1
CSAKTGPGANVLTF
TGCAGTGCTAAGACAGGGCCTGGGGCCAACGTCCTGACTTTC
>many|TRBD2|TRBJ2-5|TRBV20-1
CSAGPGLARETQYF
TGCAGTGCTGGTCCGGGACTAGCGAGAGAGACCCAGTACTTC
>many|-|TRBJ2-3|TRBV19
CASSIDLFRGTDTQYF
TGTGCCAGTAGTATAGATCTGTTCAGGGGAACAGATACGCAGTATTTT
>few|TRBD1|TRBJ1-2|TRBV4-3
CASSLETGNYGYTF
TGCGCCAGCAGCCTAGAGACAGGGAACTATGGCTACACCTTC
>many|-|TRBJ2-5|TRBV20-1
CSARDLSTPQTQYF
TGCAGTGCTAGAGATCTCTCTACGCCGCAGACCCAGTACTTC
>many|-|TRBJ2-2|TRBV12-3/TRBV12-4
CASSLDAGRGSGELFF
TGTGCCAGCAGTTTAGATGCGGGGCGTGGTTCCGGGGAGCTGTTTTTT
>medium-sized|TRBD1|TRBJ2-1|TRBV10-2
CASGDSPNEQFF
TGCGCCAGCGGGGACAGCCCCAATGAGCAGTTCTTC
>many|-|TRBJ2-6|TRBV6-5
CASSYRVSRTSGANVLTF
TGTGCCAGCAGTTACCGGGTCTCCAGAACCTCTGGGGCCAACGTCCTGACTTTC
>many|TRBD1|TRBJ2-3|TRBV12-3/TRBV12-4
CASSVGTGSTDTQYF
TGTGCCAGCAGTGTCGGGACAGGAAGCACAGATACGCAGTATTTT
>many|-|TRBJ2-2|TRBV10-1
CASSRENTGELFF
TGCGCCAGCTCCCGGGAGAACACCGGGGAGCTGTTTTTT
>many|-|TRBJ2-1|TRBV2
CASSSDRDHEQFFGPGDHEQFF
-
>-|TRBD1|TRBJ1-6|TRBV7-2
CASSTGRTGSNSPLHF
TGTGCCAGCAGCACAGGCCGGACAGGTTCTAATTCACCCCTCCACTTT
>few|-|TRBJ2-3|TRBV7-8
CASSTQTTTDTQYF
TGTGCCAGCAGCACCCAGACGACCACAGATACGCAGTATTTT
>few|TRBD1|TRBJ2-7|TRBV9
CASSVGGQGVEQYF
TGTGCCAGCAGCGTAGGAGGGCAGGGGGTCGAGCAGTACTTC
>many|TRBD1|TRBJ2-1|TRBV4-1
CASSQNRDSYNEQFF
TGCGCCAGCAGCCAAAACCGGGACAGCTACAATGAGCAGTTCTTC
>many|TRBD1|TRBJ1-6|TRBV20-1
CSARDRAGGTGIYSPLHF
TGCAGTGCTAGAGATCGAGCCGGAGGGACAGGAATATATTCACCCCTCCACTTT
>many|TRBD1|TRBJ2-1|TRBV7-3
CASSQSTGGNEQFF
TGTGCCAGCAGCCAATCCACAGGGGGAAATGAGCAGTTCTTC
>few|TRBD2|TRBJ2-5|TRBV7-9
CASSFGLAGGPKETQYF
TGTGCCAGCAGTTTTGGACTAGCGGGAGGGCCTAAGGAGACCCAGTACTTC
>many|-|TRBJ2-3|TRBV2
CASSEAQASVGDTQYF
TGTGCCAGCAGTGAAGCGCAGGCTAGCGTTGGGGATACGCAGTATTTT
>-|TRBD1|TRBJ2-7|TRBV7-2
CASSLGGQGFSYEQYF
TGTGCCAGCAGCTTAGGTGGACAGGGGTTTTCCTACGAGCAGTACTTC
>many|-|TRBJ2-7|TRBV2
CASMETVYEQYF
TGTGCCAGCATGGAGACAGTTTACGAGCAGTACTTC
>medium-sized|TRBD1|TRBJ2-7|TRBV12-3/TRBV12-4
CASSFDRGPYEQYF
TGTGCCAGCAGTTTTGACAGGGGGCCCTACGAGCAGTACTTC
>many|TRBD1|TRBJ1-1|TRBV6-1
CASRGMTGQAEAFF
TGTGCCAGCAGGGGGATGACAGGGCAGGCTGAAGCTTTCTTT
>many|-|TRBJ2-3|TRBV12-3/TRBV12-4
CASSRDRSGPTQYF
TGTGCCAGCAGTCGTGACAGGTCCGGTCCTACGCAGTATTTT
>many|-|TRBJ2-4|TRBV20-1
CSGVPPGNIQYF
TGCAGTGGGGTGCCTCCCGGTAACATTCAGTACTTC
>many|-|TRBJ2-4|TRBV28
CASSLRHAKNIQYF
TGTGCCAGCAGTTTAAGACATGCCAAAAACATTCAGTACTTC